Detailed here is one T cell receptor beta chain. This clone appeared a few times. Its antigen remains unidentified. No much larger clonotype is one base removed from it; base qualities were not supplied. The data were taken from a study of cytomegalovirus exposure and HLA in healthy donors (dated by TCRdb to about 2017). Study-wide context: According to an earlier analysis of a few hundred of the donors, about 170 million T cells yielded 100 million or so unique TCR beta sequences and less than 300 Gb of sequence data. An early release covering roughly 580 HLA-typed donors comprised around 300 gigabases of sequencing data and 85 million to 100 million unique TCR sequences. Of the roughly 400 genotyped donors, around 81% fell in the genetic ancestry cluster associated with self-reported Caucasian donors. The study was designed to test whether signatures of past pathogen exposure could be identified by cataloging public T cell receptors. Using immunosequencing, the study profiled T cell repertoires from around 680 subjects and related those repertoires to cytomegalovirus serostatus. A separate validation cohort of roughly 130 different subjects was used in addition to the approximately 700-subject first cohort. To predict cytomegalovirus infection status, the study brought together high-throughput TCR immunosequencing, statistical association of individual TCRs with disease status, and machine learning. A later analysis re-analyzed previously published TCR beta repertoires from 650 to 800 donors and added high-resolution HLA genotyping to study TCR occurrence patterns. In the later analysis, no new phenotypic data were used to find candidate immune exposures; instead, reliance was placed on TCR beta sequences and their occurrence across donors. In an earlier analysis of roughly 580 of the donors, high-throughput TCR beta sequencing was used to judge whether each TCR beta V gene segment behaved as functional or pseudogenic. Donor age, sex, ethnicity and CMV serostatus were collected together with the repertoire data. Genome-wide SNP genotypes for about three fifths of the roughly 670 donors were used in a later genetic analysis, which treated that subset as a discovery cohort. All discovery cohort repertoires had been generated on a single sequencing platform. HLA typing included class I and class II loci at four-digit resolution. Typing coverage differed by locus: A, B, C, DRB1 and DQB1 were typed in roughly 620-630 donors, DQA1 in about 500, DPA1 in approximately 610, and DPB1 in 400 to 490. About five DR-DQ haplotypes were handled as single units for association and clustering because linkage in the cohort was strong. Among some 410 genotyped donors of the cohort, an average of approximately 250,000 unique TCR beta nucleotide sequences were sequenced per donor, roughly 18% of them non-productive.

Sequences SQVTM (CDR1) and ANQGSEA (CDR2) are obtained from the germline V gene. The CDR3 sequence holds 16 residues, the cysteine and phenylalanine included. The read is trimmed to its CDR3 DNA, 48 bases read in frame from base 1. Relative to germline, V is 6 bases shorter and J is 0 bases shorter, with 21 bases between their ends. Receptors were amplified or captured by the immunoSEQ multiplex PCR assay. For the multiplex PCR, a mixture combining 60 forward primers for TCR Vbeta segments and 13 reverse primers for TCR Jbeta segments was used. A multiplex PCR assay on genomic DNA amplified the CDR3 region of rearranged TCR beta genes. The amplified TCR beta libraries were sequenced on the Illumina HiSeq System as 87-base-pair reads. Regarding the original processing steps: Across the 700 or so repertoires, a later analysis counted approximately 83 million unique TCR beta chains, 9 million to 14 million of which were shared by at least two donors. To remove PCR and sequencing errors, raw reads were error-corrected and collapsed into unique sequences using a nearest-neighbor algorithm that merged closely related sequences. V, D and J gene segments were assigned by aligning CDR3 sequences to IMGT reference sequences. For a sequence to be retained, at least a six-nucleotide match to both a V gene segment and a J gene segment was required. A rearrangement counted as productive if the CDR3 had no stop codons and remained in frame with V and J, and every other rearrangement counted as non-productive. CDR3 was defined by IMGT convention, running from the second conserved V-encoded cysteine to the conserved J-encoded phenylalanine. The earlier analysis of a few hundred of the donors excluded sequences that lacked an unambiguous match to a single V gene segment. In an earlier analysis of approximately 560 of the donors, a V segment was called functional when productive rearrangements were above 56.7%, and segregating when the standard deviation between donors exceeded 5%. A statistical classification framework was built for diagnosing cytomegalovirus status from the catalog of TCR beta chain sequences. V and J gene assignment, in a later analysis, came from comparing TCR nucleotide sequences with IMGT/GENE-DB human TR gene sequences. Using the TCRdist pipeline, a later analysis assigned CDR3 sequences along with most-parsimonious VDJ recombination scenarios. In a later analysis, each TCR beta chain was defined by its CDR3 amino acid sequence together with its V-gene family, and reads lacking a unique V-gene family were excluded. In a later analysis, fewer than 600 highly shared, low-generation-probability nucleotide sequences were removed to address suspected cross-contamination and a sequencing artifact. In a later analysis, a clonal expansion index for each public chain was calculated from normalized within-repertoire ranks of inferred template counts. In a later analysis, generation probabilities were computed using a VDJ recombination model fitted to out-of-frame rearrangements, and the results were checked against IGoR. A later analysis scored TCR-TCR, TCR-HLA and TCR-CMV co-occurrence with hypergeometric tests, applying a repertoire-size bias correction to TCR pairs. False discovery rates were estimated in a later analysis by permuting HLA or CMV assignments 20 times. In a later analysis, co-occurring TCRs were grouped with DBSCAN, and TCRdist sequence similarity was added when clustering was performed within HLA-allele-positive subsets. Repertoires with fewer than 30,000 or more than 120,000 public chains were left out of co-occurrence clustering, as were five repertoires with anomalous nucleotide sharing. TCRdb limited this immuneACCESS table to in-frame rearrangements with V and J called. A share of clones is missing; checked studies link under half to unresolved V genes, and the rest is unexplained. That table gives V, J and clone size, and the DNA gave D and trimming. Across this sample there are about 94,000 clones, with approximately 7.1% seen only once. About 2.5% of the sample is in the top ten clones.

The cohort was made up of several hundred healthy bone marrow donors. At the time of sampling, all cohort members were nominally healthy, though unrecorded immune exposures were likely present. The donor tested CMV seronegative, placing the donor among the 350 or so seronegative members of the cohort. A peripheral blood sample was provided by each donor, and peripheral blood mononuclear cells were used for TCR beta sequencing. The Qiagen DNeasy Blood Extraction Kit was used to extract genomic DNA from the blood cell samples. Summary of the overall study and its limitations: In both the original and validation cohorts, the classifier was reported to diagnose cytomegalovirus status with high specificity and sensitivity. A cluster of highly shared sequence variants was judged likely to represent a technical artifact of the sequencing pipeline. While some public TCRs were present in many individuals, most TCR sequences turned up only very rarely across donors. A total of around 150 TCR beta chains were listed by the study as associated with cytomegalovirus. Some IMGT-functional V segments, including TRBV6-2 and TRBV6-3, could not be distinguished by the 87-base-pair reads and were therefore excluded. Roughly uniform sequencing depth across donors was assumed in presence/absence analyses, although this assumption may not hold. In vitro tests confirmed that three of the cytomegalovirus-associated TCR beta chains recognize cytomegalovirus antigens. Specific HLA alleles were associated with 16,951 TCR beta sequences at a false discovery rate of 0.05 in a later analysis. Strong co-occurrence of HLA alleles, especially DR and DQ, made assigning TCR associations to individual alleles difficult. A later analysis found that HLA-associated TCR beta chains were more clonally expanded and had lower generation probabilities than equally common non-associated chains. Because HLA typing was missing for some donors at each locus, association tests included only the typed subset. Most CMV-associated TCR beta chains appeared to be HLA-restricted in a later analysis, and the HLA associations seemed to be driven largely by CMV exposure. In a later genetic analysis, fewer N-insertions in productive TCRs were reported among donors in an Asian-associated ancestry cluster than the 666-donor mean. According to a later analysis, parvovirus B19, influenza, CMV and Epstein-Barr virus appeared linked to several top co-occurrence clusters. In this cohort, only TCR beta chains were sequenced, and detectable features were limited by the absence of alpha or paired-chain data. A further reported finding was that TCR beta sequences accurately predicted the HLA-A and HLA-B alleles for most subjects in the first cohort. In an earlier analysis of 587 of the donors, most TCR beta V segments appeared in productive rearrangements about 87% or about 30% of the time, broadly matching IMGT annotations. The earlier analysis of 587 of the donors excluded some 15 rarely observed V segments, including chromosome 9 orphons, because counts were too low. Immune exposure information for the cohort was limited to CMV serostatus. Correlated functional status among segregating V segments might be attributable to linkage disequilibrium, but an unknown experimental factor could not be ruled out. According to a later analysis, TCR association rates differed among HLA loci, with DRB1 alleles showing the most associated TCRs and HLA-C alleles showing the fewest. The authors suggested that the approach could potentially be extended to other disease states and immunological phenotypes. In a later genetic analysis, a missense DCLRE1C variant was associated with V-gene and J-gene trimming of TCR beta chains, and the association was replicated in an independent cohort.

In this chain, TRBV29-1 is recombined with TRBJ2-7; matching of 7 bases hints at TRBD1 as the D gene. The sequenced sample consisted of PBMCs. The source of this sequence is a man aged 50 to 59 in good health and CMV-seronegative. The CDR3 region: CSVYSQAGQLSYEQYF. The base sequence is TGCAGCGTCTACTCGCAGGCGGGACAGCTCTCCTACGAGCAGTACTTC.